These T cell receptor beta chains were read from a single sample in a study of blood T cell repertoires in COVID-19. The table came from immunoSEQ multiplex PCR; TCRdb's copy has only in-frame clones and leaves some out. Of around 250,000 clones listed, roughly 83% were seen once; the top ten hold about 5.4%. Sequenced: peripheral blood. The receptors were gathered from a woman of 80 years or more with COVID-19, enrolled during active disease. Both conserved end residues are part of each CDR3. The D gene is left open where the match is weak. A clone size is listed for some rows: how often the clone was seen (once, few, many), or a class if it is expanded.

J,size,V,D,DNA,CDR3
TRBJ2-5,.,TRBV18,.,TGTGCCAGCTCACCTTCTCGACTGTCTGAGACCCAGTACTTC,CASSPSRLSETQYF
TRBJ1-1,.,TRBV6-6,TRBD1,TGTGCCAGCAGCCCAGGACAGGGGAGGGGGACTGAAGCTTTCTTT,CASSPGQGRGTEAFF
TRBJ1-4,.,TRBV24-1,.,TGTGCCACCAGTGACGAGGGTGGCAAACTGTTTTTT,CATSDEGGKLFF
TRBJ1-2,.,TRBV4-3,TRBD1,TGCGCCAGCAGCCAAGACGTGACAGGGGGCTCATCTGGCTACACCTTC,CASSQDVTGGSSGYTF
TRBJ2-5,.,TRBV18,TRBD2,TGTGCCAGCTCACCAGGTTTGGGACTAGCGGAAGAAGAGACCCAGTACTTC,CASSPGLGLAEEETQYF
TRBJ2-5,.,TRBV5-1,TRBD1,TGCGCCAGCAGCAAGGACAGGAGCGAGGCCCAGTACTTC,CASSKDRSEAQYF
TRBJ1-1,.,TRBV18,TRBD1,TGTGCCAGCTTCTGGACAGGGATCACTGAAGCTTTCTTT,CASFWTGITEAFF
TRBJ1-6,.,TRBV9,.,TGTGCCAGCAGCGGGGGCTCGGCACCCCTCCACTTT,CASSGGSAPLHF
TRBJ2-5,.,TRBV4-3,.,TGCGCCAGCAGCCAAGCCTCCCAGCAAGAGACCCAGTACTTC,CASSQASQQETQYF
TRBJ2-2,.,TRBV7-9,.,TGTGCCAGCGATCAGGGGGGTAACACCGGGGAGCTGTTTTTT,CASDQGGNTGELFF
TRBJ1-3,.,TRBV15,.,TGTGCCACCAGCAGAGACAGGGTCTCTGGAAACACCATATATTTT,CATSRDRVSGNTIYF
TRBJ1-3,.,TRBV28,.,TGTGCCAGCAGTTTATTCCGGACAACTGGAAACACCATATATTTT,CASSLFRTTGNTIYF
TRBJ1-5,.,TRBV4-1,.,TGCGCCAGCAGCCAAGGAGGCGGGGGCAATCAGCCCCAGCATTTT,CASSQGGGGNQPQHF
TRBJ1-6,.,TRBV28,.,TGTGCCAGCAGTTTGGGACTGGGTAGGAATTCACCCCTCCACTTT,CASSLGLGRNSPLHF
TRBJ1-5,few,TRBV28,TRBD1,TGTGCCAGCAGTTCCGGGACAGGGAGTCAGCCCCAGCATTTT,CASSSGTGSQPQHF
TRBJ1-1,.,TRBV30,.,TGTGCCTGGAGGGCCCAGGGCACTGAAGCTTTCTTT,CAWRAQGTEAFF
TRBJ1-6,.,TRBV7-6,.,TGTGCCAGCAGCCCTCAAGGGGCTTGGTATTCACCCCTCCACTTT,CASSPQGAWYSPLHF
TRBJ1-2,.,TRBV28,.,TGTGCCAGCACCCAAGTTGGGGCGGCGGGAGGGTATGGCTACACCTTC,CASTQVGAAGGYGYTF
TRBJ1-1,few,TRBV18,.,TGTGCCAGCTCACCAACCGCCGGGGTAGAAGCTTTCTTT,CASSPTAGVEAFF
TRBJ1-1,.,TRBV7-9,.,TGTGCCAGCAGCTTAGTTTCGGGGACTGAAGCTTTCTTT,CASSLVSGTEAFF
TRBJ1-6,once,TRBV7-9,.,TGTGCCAGCAGGACGGGGGGGGACTCACCCCTCCACTTT,CASRTGGDSPLHF
TRBJ1-2,.,TRBV18,.,TGTGCCAGCTCACCCCAGGGGAACTATGGCTACACCTTC,CASSPQGNYGYTF
TRBJ2-3,.,TRBV4-3,.,TGCGCCAGCAGCCAAGAGACTGGCACAGATACGCAGTATTTT,CASSQETGTDTQYF
TRBJ1-3,.,TRBV6-2/TRBV6-3,.,TGTGCCAGCAGTTATGGACCGGGGAACACCATATATTTT,CASSYGPGNTIYF
TRBJ2-7,.,TRBV5-6,TRBD1,TGTGCCAGCAGCTTGAGTACAGGGGCGGCGTCCTTC,CASSLSTGAASF
TRBJ2-1,.,TRBV7-2,.,TGTGCCAGCAGCTTAGGATGGCAGGGTAATGAGCAGTTCTTC,CASSLGWQGNEQFF
TRBJ2-6,once,TRBV6-5,.,TGTGCCAGCAGACAGGGTGGAACTGGGGCCAACGTCCTGACTTTC,CASRQGGTGANVLTF